This entry lists 14 T cell receptor beta chains sequenced from one sample in a study of T cell repertoires in cytomegalovirus infection. TCRdb analysed the reads with MiXCR anew, one entry per CDR3 protein. This table holds some 300,000 distinct CDR3 sequences, roughly 9.3% found once. The sample consisted of PBMCs. Receptors originate from a human donor in good health (CMV status not recorded). Some clones in this sample may be carry-over from other donors' samples.

This clonotype was seen a few times. This chain joins TRBV12-5 and TRBJ2-3, with a tentative D call TRBD2 (6 bases). V shed 5 bases and J shed 4 bases, with 7 bases lying between them. The CDR3 spans 12 residues. Germline V CDR1 and CDR2: LGHNT, FRNRAP. The CDR3 region is CASGRRADTQYF. The CDR3 DNA sequence: TGTGCTAGTGGTCGGAGGGCAGATACGCAGTATTTT. Looking up the rest from reference TRBV12-5 and TRBJ2-3 gives the full variable domain: DARVTQTPRHKVTEMGQEVTMRCQPILGHNTVFWYRQTMMQGLELLAYFRNRAPLDDSGMPKDRFSAEMPDATLATLKIQPSEPRDSAVYFCASGRRADTQYFGPGTRLTVL.

This clonotype has just a few counts. The V gene is TRBV20-1, the J gene TRBJ2-7; 7 bases are shared with TRBD1. The CDR3 runs to 13 residues. Germline lookup yields CDR1 DFQATT and CDR2 SNEGSKA (reference sequence). The V and J ends lost 6 bases and 1 base, in that order; junction bases with no gene match: 6. This chain's CDR3 is CSALTGSSYEQYV. The CDR3 DNA reads as TGCAGTGCACTGACAGGGTCTTCCTACGAGCAGTACGTC.

There are many counts of this clonotype. The V and J genes are TRBV12-3 or TRBV12-4 and TRBJ2-3; 7 nucleotides align to TRBD2. V lost 3 bases to trimming and J lost 2 bases; unmatched junction nucleotides: 5. This CDR3 comprises 15 residues. The CDR3 sequence is CASSFKRGLTDTQYF. The DNA for the CDR3 is TGTGCCAGCAGTTTCAAGCGGGGACTCACAGATACGCAGTATTTT.

The table lists this clonotype with many counts. The rearrangement links TRBV7-8 to TRBJ2-7, with unresolved D. Trimming cost V 5 bases and J 2 bases, with 13 bases left between them. The CDR3 has 14 amino acids. CDR1 and CDR2 (germline): SGHVS, FQNEAQ. CDR3 DNA sequence: TGTGCCAGCAGCCCCCGGATGGGTCCCTACGAGCAGTACTTC. Translated, it gives CASSPRMGPYEQYF.

This clonotype was picked up many times. The V gene is TRBV12-3 or TRBV12-4, the J gene TRBJ1-5, with D unclear. Trimming left V 6 bases short and J 0 bases short, with 18 bases between. CDR3 length: 17 residues. Written as DNA, the CDR3 is TGTGCCAGCAGCAATCTCGGTGGCCCCTATAGCAATCAGCCCCAGCATTTT. This sequence encodes CASSNLGGPYSNQPQHF.

This clonotype was detected ten times or more. This chain links TRBV6-2 or TRBV6-3 with TRBJ1-2; 10 bases are shared with TRBD1. With 2 bases clipped from V and 6 bases from J, the junction kept 3 bases outside the gene matches. This CDR3 is built from 14 residues. Germline V gives CDR1 MNHEY, CDR2 SVGEGT. The CDR3: CASSYPGTGDGYTF. CDR3 DNA sequence: TGTGCCAGCAGTTACCCTGGGACAGGGGATGGCTACACCTTC.

This clonotype was detected ten times or more. This rearrangement joins TRBV7-9 to TRBJ2-7, with D possibly being TRBD1 or TRBD2 (5 bases each). This CDR3 comprises 14 residues. Germline loops: CDR1 SEHNR, CDR2 FQNEAQ (reference sequence). This CDR3 is CAKGRLRPSYEQYV. The DNA of the CDR3 is TGTGCGAAGGGGAGACTCCGACCTTCCTACGAGCAGTACGTC.

A few counts support this clonotype. This chain joins TRBV29-1 and TRBJ2-1; 7 nucleotides align to TRBD2. Trimming removed 4 bases from V and 8 bases from J; junction bases left unmatched: 14. Germline values: CDR1 SQVTM, CDR2 ANQGSEA. The CDR3 covers 15 residues. Here the CDR3 reads CSVAKAGSFVDEQFF. The CDR3 coding sequence is TGCAGCGTTGCCAAAGCGGGGAGTTTCGTCGATGAGCAGTTCTTC.

This chain connects TRBV27 to TRBJ2-5; no reliable D call. Germline V gives CDR1 MNHEY, CDR2 SMNVEV (reference sequence). V gave up 6 bases and J gave up 3 bases, with 11 bases separating them. This CDR3 comprises 13 residues. CDR3 in DNA: TGTGCCAGCAGCCCGAACCATAAAGAGACCCAGTACTTC. Translating it yields CASSPNHKETQYF.

This clonotype was counted at least ten times. The chain couples TRBV15 to TRBJ2-5; the D is unclear. The germline CDR1 and CDR2 sequences are LNHNV and YYDKDF (reference sequence). The CDR3 spans 13 residues. V lost 1 base and J 2 bases, leaving 5 bases between the germline ends. Written as DNA, the CDR3 is TGTGCCACCAGCAGAGCCGGACAAGAGACCCAGTACTTC. This gives the protein CATSRAGQETQYF.

This clonotype was detected many times. The V gene is TRBV28, the J gene TRBJ2-7; 8 nucleotides line up with TRBD1. The CDR3 covers 13 residues. Germline values: CDR1 MDHEN, CDR2 SYDVKM. V gave up 8 bases and J gave up 2 bases; unmatched junction bases: 5. The CDR3 spells CASGRQGPYEQYV. CDR3 sequence (DNA): TGTGCCAGCGGAAGACAGGGGCCCTACGAGCAGTACGTC.

This sequence joins TRBV3-1 and TRBJ2-3; 8 nucleotides align to TRBD1. The CDR3 is 15 residues long. Germline lookup yields CDR1 LGHDT and CDR2 YNNKEL (reference sequence). V lost 1 base, J lost 3 bases, and 3 bases stayed unmatched. CDR3 nucleotide sequence: TGTGCCAGCAGCCAAGCGGGACAGGTTACAGATACGCAGTATTTT. Encoded protein: CASSQAGQVTDTQYF.

The gene calls are TRBV20-1 and TRBJ2-5; D gene ambiguous. The CDR3 length is 13 residues. The germline V gene encodes CDR1 DFQATT and CDR2 SNEGSKA (reference sequence). The germline V and J ends were trimmed by 0 bases and 4 bases, with 9 bases remaining between them. The CDR3 nucleotides are TGCAGTGCTAGAGAGGGCCGGAGAGAGACCCAGTACTTC. This encodes CSAREGRRETQYF.

This clonotype was picked up many times. The chain combines TRBV6-5 with TRBJ2-5; D is possibly TRBD2 (6 bases). Trimming removed 2 bases from V and 4 bases from J, with 14 bases in between. Per germline, CDR1 MNHEY and CDR2 SVGAGI. This CDR3 has 15 amino acids. The CDR3: CASSYLGLGGETQYF. In DNA, the CDR3 is TGTGCCAGCAGTTACCTGGGACTCGGTGGAGAGACCCAGTACTTC.